These T cell receptor beta chains were read from a single sample in a study of cytomegalovirus exposure and HLA in healthy donors. Method: immunoSEQ multiplex PCR; TCRdb's copy keeps in-frame clones and lacks some. This repertoire shows about 160,000 clones, about four fifths found once; its top ten account for less than 5%. Sequencing was done on a sample of PBMCs. These receptor sequences come from a man between 50 and 59 years old in good health and CMV-seropositive. Both conserved end residues are part of each CDR3. Each record gives: J gene, V gene, CDR3 length, CDR3 protein.

TRBJ1-1	TRBV18	14	CASSRTPGDTEAFF
-	TRBV6-5	15	CASSSPLGGRETQYF
TRBJ1-2	TRBV5-6	16	CASSWPYQGSNYGYTF
TRBJ2-3	TRBV5-1	15	CASHLAGGRADTQYF
TRBJ2-7	TRBV27	15	CASSGTGLRRGEQYF
TRBJ2-3	TRBV29-1	15	CSVDRRQGFTDTQYF
TRBJ2-1	TRBV13	17	CASSLDGTSGEIDEQFF
TRBJ1-3	TRBV7-9	16	CASSRLVRESGNTIYF
TRBJ1-1	TRBV10-3	15	CAISRTGVGDTEAFF
TRBJ1-2	TRBV27	15	CASSLSPGVGYGYTF
TRBJ1-5	TRBV6-1	15	CASWPGQYSNQPQHF
TRBJ1-1	TRBV5-1	16	CASRRQGTTANTEAFF
TRBJ2-5	TRBV20-1	11	CSARVRETQYF
TRBJ2-5	TRBV7-7	16	CASSPGQGLFRETQYF
TRBJ1-2	TRBV6-5	14	CASSPPGLGDGYTF
TRBJ1-5	TRBV27	15	CASSRDRVGNQPQHF
TRBJ2-7	TRBV10-2	13	CASSESVPYEQYF
TRBJ2-5	TRBV4-3	17	CASSNFDSGGYQETQYF
TRBJ1-6	TRBV28	14	CASAQGFANSPLHF
TRBJ1-5	TRBV28	14	CASSLGGGLQPQHF
TRBJ2-7	TRBV27	14	CASSSSGAGDEQYF
TRBJ2-3	TRBV7-9	16	CSSSSPQGVNGDTQYF
TRBJ2-7	TRBV28	15	CASSLYLLGFSEQYF
TRBJ1-1	TRBV18	16	CASSLMGGATNTEAFF
TRBJ1-5	TRBV2	18	CASSEGILYGDSNQPQHF
TRBJ1-5	TRBV2	12	CASSITSMPQHF
TRBJ1-4	TRBV28	14	CASILTGVGEKLFF
TRBJ1-4	TRBV18	14	CASSPGQGPEKLFF
TRBJ2-7	TRBV5-6	14	CASSPNRGDTEQYF
TRBJ1-2	TRBV6-1	15	CASIPQVAVNYGYTF
TRBJ2-3	TRBV4-3	14	CASSQVGGTDTQYF
TRBJ2-7	TRBV19	14	CANIQGLIAYEQYF
TRBJ1-2	TRBV14	11	CASSHGYGYTF
TRBJ2-5	TRBV6-6	12	CASSYSSVDQYF
TRBJ2-7	TRBV10-3	14	CAIRRQGDSYEQYF
TRBJ2-7	TRBV6-1	12	CASSEHIYEQYF
TRBJ2-2	TRBV2	14	CASCVGPGTGELFF
TRBJ2-7	TRBV23-1	16	CASSQSWLAGGHEQYF
TRBJ2-7	TRBV5-6	16	CASSPRSSGRYYEQYF
TRBJ2-1	TRBV28	13	CASAGPYYNEQFF
TRBJ2-3	TRBV5-4	18	CASTKSPGTGISTDTQYF
TRBJ1-5	TRBV7-9	14	CASSYGQGNQPQHF
TRBJ2-7	TRBV27	10	CASGLCEQYF
TRBJ1-3	TRBV29-1	17	CSVEDLLSRQAGNTIYF
TRBJ2-2	TRBV6-5	15	CASSPAEPNTGELFF
TRBJ1-5	TRBV6-6	16	CASSKTGAFGNQPQHF
TRBJ2-4	TRBV18	17	CASSPLDSAIAKNIQYF
TRBJ2-2	TRBV18	16	CASSRSGTPNTGELFF
TRBJ2-3	TRBV7-9	16	CASSHLPGQGADTQYF